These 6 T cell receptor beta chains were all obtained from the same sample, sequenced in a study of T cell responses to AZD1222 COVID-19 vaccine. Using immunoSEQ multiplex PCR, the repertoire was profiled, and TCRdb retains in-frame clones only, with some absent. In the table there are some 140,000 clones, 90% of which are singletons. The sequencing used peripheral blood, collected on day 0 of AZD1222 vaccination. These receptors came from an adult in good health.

The DNA for the CDR3 is TGTGCCAGCAGCGAAACTAGCGGGAGGGACAATGAGCAGTTCTTC. This gives the protein CASSETSGRDNEQFF. The chain combines TRBV5-4 with TRBJ2-1, with 13 positions matching TRBD2. This CDR3 has 15 residues. The ends lost 4 bases at V and 5 bases at J; junction bases unmatched: 3. Germline loops: CDR1 SGHNT, CDR2 YYREEE (reference sequence).

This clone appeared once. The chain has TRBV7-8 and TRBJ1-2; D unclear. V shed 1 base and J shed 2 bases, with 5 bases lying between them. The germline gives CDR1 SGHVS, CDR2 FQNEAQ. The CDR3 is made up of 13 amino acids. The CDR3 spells CASSLGLNYGYTF. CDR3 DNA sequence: TGTGCCAGCAGCTTAGGACTGAACTATGGCTACACCTTC.

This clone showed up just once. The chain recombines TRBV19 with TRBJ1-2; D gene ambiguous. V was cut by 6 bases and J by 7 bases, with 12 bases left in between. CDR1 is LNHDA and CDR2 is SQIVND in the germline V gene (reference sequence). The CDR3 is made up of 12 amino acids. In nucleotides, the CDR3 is TGTGCCAGTAGGAGGGTAGGGCTTGGCTACACCTTC. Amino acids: CASRRVGLGYTF. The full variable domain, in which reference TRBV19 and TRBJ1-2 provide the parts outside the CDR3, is DGGITQSPKYLFRKEGQNVTLSCEQNLNHDAMYWYRQDPGQGLRLIYYSQIVNDFQKGDIAEGYSVSREKKESFPLTVTSAQKNPTAFYLCASRRVGLGYTFGSGTRLTVV.

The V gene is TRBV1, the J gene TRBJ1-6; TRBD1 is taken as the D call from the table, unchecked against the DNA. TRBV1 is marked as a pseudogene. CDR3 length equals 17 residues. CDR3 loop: CTSSPLGCRGTNSPLHF. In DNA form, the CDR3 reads TGCACCAGCAGCCCCCTCGGTTGCAGGGGAACTAATTCACCCCTCCACTTT.

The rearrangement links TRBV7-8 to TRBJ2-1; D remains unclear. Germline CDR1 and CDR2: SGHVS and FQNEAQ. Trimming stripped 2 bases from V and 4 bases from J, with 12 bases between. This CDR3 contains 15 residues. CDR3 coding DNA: TGTGCCAGCAGCTTAAAGCTCGACACGTACAATGAGCAGTTCTTC. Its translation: CASSLKLDTYNEQFF.

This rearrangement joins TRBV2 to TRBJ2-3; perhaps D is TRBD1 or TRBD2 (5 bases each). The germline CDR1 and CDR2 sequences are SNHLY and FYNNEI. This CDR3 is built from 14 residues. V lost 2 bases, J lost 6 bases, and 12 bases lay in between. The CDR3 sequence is CASSESRELDTQYF. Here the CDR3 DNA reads TGTGCCAGCAGTGAAAGCAGGGAGCTGGATACGCAGTATTTT.